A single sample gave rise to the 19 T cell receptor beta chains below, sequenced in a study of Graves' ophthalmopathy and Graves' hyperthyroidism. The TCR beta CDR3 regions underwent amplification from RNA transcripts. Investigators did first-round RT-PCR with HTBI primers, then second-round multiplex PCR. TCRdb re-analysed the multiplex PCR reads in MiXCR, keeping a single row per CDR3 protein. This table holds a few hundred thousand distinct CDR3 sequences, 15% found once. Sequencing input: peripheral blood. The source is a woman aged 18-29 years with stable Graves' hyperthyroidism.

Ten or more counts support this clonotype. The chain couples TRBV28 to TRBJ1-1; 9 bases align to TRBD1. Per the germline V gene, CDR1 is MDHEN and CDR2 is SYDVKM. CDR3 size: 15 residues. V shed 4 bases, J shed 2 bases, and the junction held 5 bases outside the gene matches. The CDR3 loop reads CASSSRDRANTEAFF. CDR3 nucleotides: TGTGCCAGCAGTTCCCGGGACAGGGCTAACACTGAAGCTTTCTTT. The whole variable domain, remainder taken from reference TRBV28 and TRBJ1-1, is DVKVTQSSRYLVKRTGEKVFLECVQDMDHENMFWYRQDPGLGLRLIYFSYDVKMKEKGDIPEGYSVSREKKERFSLILESASTNQTSMYLCASSSRDRANTEAFFGQGTRLTVV.

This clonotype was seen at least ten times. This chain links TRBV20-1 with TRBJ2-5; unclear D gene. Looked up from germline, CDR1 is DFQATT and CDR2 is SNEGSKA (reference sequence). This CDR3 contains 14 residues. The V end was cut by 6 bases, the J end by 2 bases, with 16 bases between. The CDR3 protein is CSAIAPGPQETQYF. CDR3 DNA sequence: TGCAGTGCCATCGCCCCGGGCCCGCAAGAGACCCAGTACTTC.

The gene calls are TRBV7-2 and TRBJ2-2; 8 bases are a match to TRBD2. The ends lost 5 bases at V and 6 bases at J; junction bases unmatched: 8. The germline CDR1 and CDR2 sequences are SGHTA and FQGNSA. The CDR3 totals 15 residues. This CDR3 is CASSRGGARAGELFF. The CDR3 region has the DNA TGTGCCAGCAGCCGGGGGGGGGCCCGGGCCGGGGAGCTGTTTTTT.

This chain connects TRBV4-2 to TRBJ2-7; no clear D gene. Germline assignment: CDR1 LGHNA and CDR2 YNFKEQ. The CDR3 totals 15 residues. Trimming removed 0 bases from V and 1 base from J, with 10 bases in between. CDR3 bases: TGTGCCAGCAGCCAAGAGGATTTGGATTCCTACGAGCAGTACTTC. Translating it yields CASSQEDLDSYEQYF.

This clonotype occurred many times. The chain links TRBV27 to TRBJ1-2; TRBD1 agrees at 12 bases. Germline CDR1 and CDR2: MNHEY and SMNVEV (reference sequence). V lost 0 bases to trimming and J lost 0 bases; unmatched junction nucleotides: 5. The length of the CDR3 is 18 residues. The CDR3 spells CASSLSVGQGASNYGYTF. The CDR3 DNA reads TGTGCCAGCAGTTTATCAGTGGGACAGGGGGCCTCTAACTATGGCTACACCTTC.

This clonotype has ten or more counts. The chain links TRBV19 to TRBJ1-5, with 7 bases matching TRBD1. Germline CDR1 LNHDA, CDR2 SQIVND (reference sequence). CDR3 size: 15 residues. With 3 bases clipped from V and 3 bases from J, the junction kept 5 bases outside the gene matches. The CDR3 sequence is CASSMGQGDNQPQHF. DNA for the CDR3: TGTGCCAGTAGTATGGGGCAGGGGGACAATCAGCCCCAGCATTTT.

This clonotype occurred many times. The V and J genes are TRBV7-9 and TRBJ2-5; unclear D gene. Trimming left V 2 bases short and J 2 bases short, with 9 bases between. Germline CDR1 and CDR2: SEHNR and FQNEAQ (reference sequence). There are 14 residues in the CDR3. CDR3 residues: CASSLSYRQETQYF. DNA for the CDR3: TGTGCCAGCAGCTTAAGCTACAGACAAGAGACCCAGTACTTC. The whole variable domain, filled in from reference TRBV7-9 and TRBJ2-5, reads DTGVSQNPRHKITKRGQNVTFRCDPISEHNRLYWYRQTLGQGPEFLTYFQNEAQLEKSRLLSDRFSAERPKGSFSTLEIQRTEQGDSAMYLCASSLSYRQETQYFGPGTRLLVL.

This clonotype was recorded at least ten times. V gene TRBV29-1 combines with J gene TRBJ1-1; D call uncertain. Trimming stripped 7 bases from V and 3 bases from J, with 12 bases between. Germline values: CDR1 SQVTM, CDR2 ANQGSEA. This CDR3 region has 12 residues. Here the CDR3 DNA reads TGCAGCGCAATAAAGGTATACACTGAAGCTTTCTTT. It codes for CSAIKVYTEAFF.

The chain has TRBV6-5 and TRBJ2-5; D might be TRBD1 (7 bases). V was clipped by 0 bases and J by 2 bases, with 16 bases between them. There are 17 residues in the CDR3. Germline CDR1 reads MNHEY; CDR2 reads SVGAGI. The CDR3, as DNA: TGTGCCAGCAGTTACTCTGGTTCAGGGGGGAGACAAGAGACCCAGTACTTC. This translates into CASSYSGSGGRQETQYF.

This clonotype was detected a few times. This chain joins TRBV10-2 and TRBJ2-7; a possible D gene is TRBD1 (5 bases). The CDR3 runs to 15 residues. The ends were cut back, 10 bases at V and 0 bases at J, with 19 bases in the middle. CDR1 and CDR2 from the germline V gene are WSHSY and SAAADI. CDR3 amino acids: CATQGYTGASYEQYF. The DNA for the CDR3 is TGCGCCACCCAAGGGTATACAGGCGCCTCCTACGAGCAGTACTTC.

The CDR3 sequence: CASSLSGLPDGTEAFF. CDR3 in DNA: TGCGCCAGCAGCTTGTCCGGACTGCCGGACGGGACTGAAGCTTTCTTT. The V gene is TRBV5-1, the J gene TRBJ1-1; D is unresolved. The V and J ends lost 1 base and 5 bases respectively, with 18 bases between them. Germline-derived CDR1 and CDR2 are SGHRS and YFSETQ. This CDR3 region has 16 residues.

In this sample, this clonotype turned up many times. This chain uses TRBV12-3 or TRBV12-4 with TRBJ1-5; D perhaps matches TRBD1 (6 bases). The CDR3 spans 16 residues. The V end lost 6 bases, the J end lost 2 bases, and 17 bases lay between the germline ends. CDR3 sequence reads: CASSPAGEGGNQPQHF. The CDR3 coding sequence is TGTGCCAGCAGCCCGGCGGGGGAGGGGGGCAATCAGCCCCAGCATTTT.

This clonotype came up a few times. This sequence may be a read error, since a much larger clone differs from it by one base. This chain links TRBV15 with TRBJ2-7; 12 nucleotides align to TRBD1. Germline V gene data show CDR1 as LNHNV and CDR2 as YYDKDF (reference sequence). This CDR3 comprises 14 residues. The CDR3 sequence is CVTSRDRGRNEQYF. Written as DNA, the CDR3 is TGTGTCACCAGCAGGGACAGGGGGCGCAACGAGCAGTACTTC.

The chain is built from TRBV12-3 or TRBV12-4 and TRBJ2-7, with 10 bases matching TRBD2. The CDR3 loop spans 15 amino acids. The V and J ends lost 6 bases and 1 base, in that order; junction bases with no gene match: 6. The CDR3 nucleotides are TGTGCCAGCAGACAGAGCGGGGGGGGGTCCTACGAGCAGTACTTC. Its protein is CASRQSGGGSYEQYF.

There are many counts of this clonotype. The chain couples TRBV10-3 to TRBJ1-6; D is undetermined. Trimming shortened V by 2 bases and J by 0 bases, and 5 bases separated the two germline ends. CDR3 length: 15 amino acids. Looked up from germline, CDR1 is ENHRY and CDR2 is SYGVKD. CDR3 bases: TGTGCCATCAGTGAGCCGAGCTCCTATAATTCACCCCTCCACTTT. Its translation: CAISEPSSYNSPLHF.

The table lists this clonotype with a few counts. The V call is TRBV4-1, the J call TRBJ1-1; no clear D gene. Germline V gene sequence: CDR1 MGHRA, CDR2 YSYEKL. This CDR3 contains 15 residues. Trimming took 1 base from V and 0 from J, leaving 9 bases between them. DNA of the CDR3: TGCGCCAGCAGCCAAGTGGAGGTAATGAACACTGAAGCTTTCTTT. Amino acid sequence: CASSQVEVMNTEAFF.

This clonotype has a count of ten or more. This chain's CDR3 is CSVGGQLGREQYF. CDR3 sequence (DNA): TGCAGCGTTGGGGGACAGCTTGGACGGGAGCAGTACTTC. The chain couples TRBV29-1 to TRBJ2-7; 7 nucleotides line up with TRBD1. From germline, CDR1 is SQVTM and CDR2 ANQGSEA. The trim removed 4 bases at V and 7 bases at J, leaving 10 bases unmatched. This CDR3 is built from 13 residues.

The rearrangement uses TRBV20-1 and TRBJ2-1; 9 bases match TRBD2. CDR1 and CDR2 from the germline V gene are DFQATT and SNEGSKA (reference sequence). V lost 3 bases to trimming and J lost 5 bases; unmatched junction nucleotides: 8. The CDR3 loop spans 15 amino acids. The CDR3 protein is CSASGLASGNNEQFF. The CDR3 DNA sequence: TGCAGTGCTAGCGGACTAGCGAGCGGCAACAATGAGCAGTTCTTC.

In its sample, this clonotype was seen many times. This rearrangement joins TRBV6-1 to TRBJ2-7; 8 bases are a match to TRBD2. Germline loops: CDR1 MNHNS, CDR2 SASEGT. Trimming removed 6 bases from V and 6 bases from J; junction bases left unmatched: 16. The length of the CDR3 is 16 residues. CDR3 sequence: CASRRQGAGERVEQYF. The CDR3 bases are TGTGCCAGCAGGCGCCAAGGAGCGGGGGAGCGTGTCGAGCAGTACTTC.